The 23 T cell receptor beta chains in this list originate from one sample, sequenced in a study of T cells after yellow fever vaccination. TCRdb reprocessed the 5' RACE reads via MiXCR and lists one record per CDR3 protein. The sample has some 500,000 distinct CDR3 sequences; about 13% are singletons. This sample comprised PBMCs, obtained on the day of the yellow fever booster vaccination. These receptors were taken from a man younger than 45 who received the YFV17D yellow fever vaccine.

The chain recombines TRBV7-2 with TRBJ2-5; TRBD1 aligns across 7 bases. J lost 9 bases, V lost 5 bases, and 6 bases had no gene match. There are 12 residues in the CDR3. Germline-derived CDR1 and CDR2 are SGHTA and FQGNSA. CDR3 in amino acids: CASSRSQGAQYF. The DNA for the CDR3 is TGTGCCAGCAGCCGATCGCAGGGGGCCCAGTACTTC.

This clonotype was picked up a small number of times. V usage is TRBV7-2 and J usage is TRBJ2-7; tentative D call: TRBD1 (6 bases). The germline V gene encodes CDR1 SGHTA and CDR2 FQGNSA. This CDR3 has 14 residues. V dropped 8 bases and J dropped 2 bases, with 16 bases sitting between them. Here the CDR3 reads CASSKTTGPYEQYF. In DNA form, the CDR3 reads TGTGCCAGCTCCAAGACGACAGGACCCTACGAGCAGTACTTC.

This clonotype was seen a handful of times. This rearrangement joins TRBV20-1 to TRBJ2-7; TRBD2 matches at 12 bases. There are 16 residues in the CDR3. CDR1 DFQATT and CDR2 SNEGSKA come from the germline V gene (reference sequence). J lost 2 bases, V lost 3 bases, and 8 bases had no gene match. The CDR3 DNA sequence: TGCAGTGCTAGTGGACTAGCGGGACCCGGTACCTACGAGCAGTACTTC. It encodes CSASGLAGPGTYEQYF.

This clonotype was counted only a few times. V gene TRBV20-1 combines with J gene TRBJ2-3; TRBD2 might be the D (5 bases). Germline loops: CDR1 DFQATT, CDR2 SNEGSKA (reference sequence). V dropped 2 bases and J dropped 4 bases, with 13 bases sitting between them. This CDR3 contains 14 residues. The CDR3: CSARRAGPSDTQYF. DNA for the CDR3: TGCAGTGCTAGAAGGGCGGGTCCTTCAGATACGCAGTATTTT.

The chain carries TRBV19 and TRBJ2-6; maybe TRBD2 (5 bases). V was clipped by 6 bases and J by 8 bases, with 11 bases between them. Germline V gene sequence: CDR1 LNHDA, CDR2 SQIVND (reference sequence). This CDR3 is built from 13 residues. CDR3 nucleotides: TGTGCCAGTAGAGTGGGAGCGCCCAACGTCCTGACTTTC. Translating gives CASRVGAPNVLTF.

This clonotype was seen more than once but under ten times. The chain uses TRBV28 and TRBJ1-5, with 7 nucleotides matching TRBD1. The CDR3 loop spans 14 amino acids. After removal of 2 bases from V and 4 bases from J, the junction contained 2 bases not matched to a gene. Germline values: CDR1 MDHEN, CDR2 SYDVKM. The CDR3 loop reads CASSLMDRNQPQHF. As DNA, the CDR3 is TGTGCCAGCAGTTTAATGGACAGGAATCAGCCCCAGCATTTT.

The chain couples TRBV20-1 to TRBJ2-7; possible D gene TRBD2, 6 bases. The CDR3 totals 12 residues. V was clipped by 4 bases and J by 2 bases, with 9 bases between them. Germline V gene lookup returns CDR1 DFQATT and CDR2 SNEGSKA (reference sequence). CDR3 DNA: TGCAGTGCTATTAGCGGAGCCTACGAGCAGTACTTC. This translates into CSAISGAYEQYF.

A few counts support this clonotype. The chain uses TRBV6-5 and TRBJ2-1, with D unresolved. Trimming removed 2 bases from V and 8 bases from J, with 4 bases in between. The CDR3 covers 11 residues. Germline CDR1 is MNHEY and CDR2 is SVGAGI. The CDR3 loop reads CASSYAHEQFF. CDR3 DNA sequence: TGTGCCAGCAGTTACGCGCATGAGCAGTTCTTC.

This clonotype was counted a single time. The CDR3 here is CASSVDKRRETQYF. The CDR3 DNA follows: TGTGCCAGCAGCGTGGACAAGCGACGGGAGACCCAGTACTTC. V gene TRBV9 combines with J gene TRBJ2-5; a weak D match, TRBD1 (5 bases). The germline V gene encodes CDR1 SGDLS and CDR2 YYNGEE. The V gene lost 2 bases and the J gene lost 5 bases, with 13 bases spanning the gap. This CDR3 spans 14 amino acids.

This clonotype appeared a few times. The V and J genes are TRBV20-1 and TRBJ2-1; 14 positions match TRBD2. Trimming removed 6 bases from V and 8 bases from J; junction bases left unmatched: 9. This CDR3 is built from 15 residues. Germline assignment: CDR1 DFQATT and CDR2 SNEGSKA (reference sequence). CDR3 nucleotides: TGCAGTGCCCGGACTAGCGGGAGGTCTATCGATGAGCAGTTCTTC. Its protein is CSARTSGRSIDEQFF.

This clonotype was detected many times. The CDR3 nucleotides are TGTGCCAGCAGCTTCTTTACGGGGGACGAGCAGTACTTC. This encodes CASSFFTGDEQYF. The rearrangement uses TRBV7-2 and TRBJ2-7, with a tentative D call TRBD2 (6 bases). V was shortened by 3 bases and J by 5 bases, with 11 bases between the two germline ends. CDR3 length: 13 amino acids. The germline gives CDR1 SGHTA, CDR2 FQGNSA. Complete variable domain (other parts from reference TRBV7-2 and TRBJ2-7): GAGVSQSPSNKVTEKGKDVELRCDPISGHTALYWYRQSLGQGLEFLIYFQGNSAPDKSGLPSDRFSAERTGGSVSTLTIQRTQQEDSAVYLCASSFFTGDEQYFGPGTRLTVT.

V and J are TRBV5-1 and TRBJ1-2; 8 bases are a match to TRBD1. Germline V CDR1 and CDR2: SGHRS, YFSETQ. The CDR3 sequence is 14 residues long. The trim removed 4 bases at V and 3 bases at J, leaving 5 bases unmatched. Here the CDR3 reads CASSLGTGHYGYTF. Here the CDR3 DNA reads TGCGCCAGCAGCCTGGGGACAGGTCACTATGGCTACACCTTC. Supplemented by reference TRBV5-1 and TRBJ1-2, the full variable domain reads KAGVTQTPRYLIKTRGQQVTLSCSPISGHRSVSWYQQTPGQGLQFLFEYFSETQRNKGNFPGRFSGRQFSNSRSEMNVSTLELGDSALYLCASSLGTGHYGYTFGSGTRLTVV.

The V gene is TRBV6-5, the J gene TRBJ2-5, with D hard to call. CDR3 length: 12 residues. V was trimmed by 4 bases and J by 5 bases, leaving 8 bases between them. Per germline, CDR1 MNHEY and CDR2 SVGAGI. The CDR3 loop is CASSSARETQYF. In DNA, the CDR3 is TGTGCCAGCAGTTCCGCTAGGGAGACCCAGTACTTC.

V and J are TRBV7-2 and TRBJ2-1; 8 bases are shared with TRBD2. V gave up 3 bases and J gave up 6 bases; unmatched junction bases: 10. Germline lookup yields CDR1 SGHTA and CDR2 FQGNSA. This CDR3 has 16 amino acids. The CDR3 DNA follows: TGTGCCAGCAGCTTTTCGGCTCGGGCGGGGGGCAATGAGCAGTTCTTC. It encodes CASSFSARAGGNEQFF.

This clonotype was seen a few times. J is TRBJ2-5 and V is TRBV24-1; D gene unclear. Per germline, CDR1 KGHDR and CDR2 SFDVKD. V was shortened by 4 bases and J by 3 bases, with 11 bases between the two germline ends. The CDR3 totals 14 residues. The DNA of the CDR3 is TGTGCCACCAGTGACCCGTTAGAGAAAGAGACCCAGTACTTC. Its protein is CATSDPLEKETQYF.

This clonotype was counted only a few times. CDR3 DNA sequence: TGTGCCAGCAGCTTCCAGACGGTGGGCGAGCAGTACTTC. This sequence encodes CASSFQTVGEQYF. The chain uses TRBV7-9 and TRBJ2-7, with D unresolved. The germline gives CDR1 SEHNR, CDR2 FQNEAQ (reference sequence). The CDR3 length is 13 residues. Trimming removed 3 bases from V and 6 bases from J, with 12 bases in between.

The rearrangement uses TRBV4-3 and TRBJ2-6; no firm D call. Germline V lookup: CDR1 LGHNA, CDR2 YSLEER. V lost 3 bases and J lost 0, with 12 bases in between. The CDR3 has 17 amino acids. The DNA for the CDR3 is TGCGCCAGCAGCCAGAATCAGGTCTCCTCTGGGGCCAACGTCCTGACTTTC. Its protein is CASSQNQVSSGANVLTF.

Written as DNA, the CDR3 is TGTGCCAGCAGATCTCCGGGACTAGCGGGAAAAACCTCCTACGAGCAGTACTTC. Translated, it gives CASRSPGLAGKTSYEQYF. The chain links TRBV27 to TRBJ2-7; TRBD2 matches at 13 bases. Germline CDR1 MNHEY, CDR2 SMNVEV (reference sequence). V shed 6 bases and J 0 bases; nucleotides not matched to a gene: 11. The CDR3 consists of 18 residues.

This clonotype has a handful of counts. The chain carries TRBV19 and TRBJ2-5; D is tentatively TRBD1 or TRBD2 (5 bases each). The germline V gene has CDR1 LNHDA and CDR2 SQIVND (reference sequence). The CDR3 is made up of 14 amino acids. Trimming pared 4 bases from V and 4 bases from J, leaving 13 bases between. The chain's CDR3 is CASSKGNGGETQYF. CDR3 coding DNA: TGTGCCAGTAGTAAAGGGAATGGGGGAGAGACCCAGTACTTC.

This clonotype was observed a few times. V usage is TRBV7-4 and J usage is TRBJ2-4, with 8 bases that match TRBD2. Losses at the gene ends were 7 bases for V and 7 bases for J; bases not matched to a gene: 6. The CDR3 has 13 residues. CDR1 SGHVT and CDR2 SQSDAQ come from the germline V gene. CDR3 protein: CASIREGSNIQYF. For the CDR3, the DNA is TGTGCCAGCATCCGGGAGGGGTCGAACATTCAGTACTTC.

The J gene is TRBJ2-5, the V gene TRBV12-3 or TRBV12-4; maybe TRBD2 (5 bases). The germline V and J ends were trimmed by 7 bases and 1 base, with 10 bases remaining between them. This CDR3 is built from 13 residues. The CDR3 loop reads CASTPGFQETQYF. CDR3 sequence (DNA): TGTGCCAGCACCCCGGGGTTCCAAGAGACCCAGTACTTC.

The V and J genes are TRBV4-3 and TRBJ1-5; 7 positions agree with TRBD1. This CDR3 is built from 18 residues. From germline, CDR1 is LGHNA and CDR2 YSLEER. The junction had 11 bases not matched to a gene; V was cut back by 0 bases and J by 3 bases. This chain's CDR3 is CASSQEIWGRGVNQPQHF. The CDR3 DNA is TGCGCCAGCAGCCAAGAAATATGGGGCAGGGGGGTCAATCAGCCCCAGCATTTT.

This clonotype turned up a few times. The gene calls are TRBV20-1 and TRBJ2-2; perhaps TRBD1 as D (6 bases). The CDR3 consists of 13 residues. Trimming took 6 bases from V and 4 from J, leaving 12 bases between them. Looked up from germline, CDR1 is DFQATT and CDR2 is SNEGSKA (reference sequence). CDR3 amino acids: CSAETRGTGELFF. CDR3 DNA sequence: TGCAGTGCCGAGACCAGGGGCACCGGGGAGCTGTTTTTT.